Following are 28 T cell receptor beta chains from one sample sequenced in a study of cytomegalovirus exposure and HLA in healthy donors. The repertoire was sequenced with immunoSEQ multiplex PCR; TCRdb's copy has only in-frame clones and lacks some. The sample lists more than 300,000 clones, about nine tenths seen once, with over 0.75% in the top ten. The sample consisted of PBMCs. The receptor source for this set is a woman in her late teens or twenties in good health and CMV-seronegative.

The chain employs TRBV7-2 and TRBJ1-1; unclear D gene. The germline V and J ends were trimmed by 6 bases and 0 bases, with 17 bases remaining between them. Germline-derived CDR1 and CDR2 are SGHTA and FQGNSA. The length of the CDR3 is 16 residues. CDR3 protein: CASSWTGVGMNTEAFF. The CDR3, as DNA: TGTGCCAGCAGTTGGACCGGGGTGGGGATGAACACTGAAGCTTTCTTT.

The gene calls are TRBV5-6 and TRBJ2-5; D perhaps matches TRBD2 (6 bases). Germline lookup yields CDR1 SGHDT and CDR2 YYEEEE. This CDR3 is built from 14 residues. V lost 3 bases and J 1 base, leaving 10 bases between the germline ends. Here the CDR3 reads CASSSGDVQETQYF. CDR3 DNA: TGTGCCAGCAGCTCGGGGGACGTCCAAGAGACCCAGTACTTC.

Regarding this clone: Other DNA sequences of this sample code for an identical CDR3. This rearrangement joins TRBV28 to TRBJ1-4, with D hard to call. This CDR3 region has 11 residues. Trimming cost V 2 bases and J 7 bases, with 2 bases left between them. CDR1 and CDR2 (germline): MDHEN, SYDVKM. CDR3 coding DNA: TGTGCCAGCAGTTTACGTGAAAAACTGTTTTTT. As protein: CASSLREKLFF.

V and J are TRBV11-2 and TRBJ2-5; 7 nucleotides agree with TRBD2. The junction had 13 bases not matched to a gene; V was cut back by 5 bases and J by 4 bases. From germline, CDR1 is SGHAT and CDR2 FQNNGV. This CDR3 has 16 amino acids. Here the CDR3 reads CASSPTVREGRETQYF. The CDR3 DNA follows: TGTGCCAGCAGCCCGACGGTTAGGGAGGGGAGAGAGACCCAGTACTTC.

V and J are TRBV5-1 and TRBJ2-7; TRBD2 is a possible D gene (7 bases). The CDR3 extends over 14 amino acids. Germline V lookup: CDR1 SGHRS, CDR2 YFSETQ. V lost 0 bases and J lost 2, with 9 bases in between. This chain's CDR3 is CASSLAGGAYEQYF. DNA for the CDR3: TGCGCCAGCAGCTTGGCGGGGGGCGCCTACGAGCAGTACTTC.

This clone was detected once. This rearrangement joins TRBV28 to TRBJ2-7; 12 bases match TRBD2. There are 17 residues in the CDR3. Trimming at V came to 5 bases and at J to 0 bases, leaving 8 bases not matched to a gene. The germline V gene has CDR1 MDHEN and CDR2 SYDVKM. This chain's CDR3 is CASSLTGLAGTSYEQYF. The CDR3, as DNA: TGTGCCAGCAGTCTAACCGGACTAGCGGGAACCTCCTACGAGCAGTACTTC.

CDR3 nucleotide sequence: TGTGCCAGCAGTTCGGCTGGGGGTAATATCGGGGGAAAACTGTTTTTT. This encodes CASSSAGGNIGGKLFF. The chain has TRBV27 and TRBJ1-4; D is possibly TRBD1 (5 bases). The V gene lost 4 bases and the J gene lost 10 bases, with 22 bases spanning the gap. The germline gives CDR1 MNHEY, CDR2 SMNVEV (reference sequence). The CDR3 consists of 16 residues. The variable domain in full, with the rest retrieved from reference TRBV27 and TRBJ1-4, is EAQVTQNPRYLITVTGKKLTVTCSQNMNHEYMSWYRQDPGLGLRQIYYSMNVEVTDKGDVPEGYKVSRKEKRNFPLILESPSPNQTSLYFCASSSAGGNIGGKLFFGSGTQLSVL.

Only one count was recorded for this clone. The V gene is TRBV6-4, the J gene TRBJ2-7; 9 bases are a match to TRBD1. J lost 6 bases, V lost 9 bases, and 15 bases had no gene match. Germline values: CDR1 MRHNA, CDR2 SNTAGT. CDR3 length: 15 amino acids. This CDR3 reads CASHIRRDRDPEQYF. The CDR3 nucleotides are TGTGCCAGTCACATCCGGCGGGACAGGGATCCCGAGCAGTACTTC.

The chain couples TRBV10-3 to TRBJ2-5, with 7 bases lining up with TRBD2. The V gene's germline CDR1 is ENHRY and CDR2 SYGVKD. The length of the CDR3 is 13 residues. The V gene end was trimmed by 4 bases and the J gene end by 5 bases; junction bases not matched to a gene: 4. The CDR3 is CAISVGAGETQYF. The CDR3 region has the DNA TGTGCCATCAGTGTCGGAGCGGGGGAGACCCAGTACTTC.

The chain carries TRBV2 and TRBJ2-2, with 7 bases matching TRBD2. Per the germline V gene, CDR1 is SNHLY and CDR2 is FYNNEI. The trim removed 3 bases at V and 5 bases at J, leaving 9 bases unmatched. CDR3 length: 16 residues. The DNA for the CDR3 is TGTGCCAGCAGTGATCGAGGAGGGAGGGTTACCGGGGAGCTGTTTTTT. Its translation: CASSDRGGRVTGELFF.

This chain uses TRBV5-5 with TRBJ2-3, with D possibly matching TRBD1 (5 bases). There are 14 residues in the CDR3. In germline, CDR1 is SGHKS, CDR2 YYEKEE (reference sequence). V lost 2 bases and J 0 bases, leaving 7 bases between the germline ends. CDR3 sequence reads: CASSFSGSTDTQYF. Here the CDR3 DNA reads TGTGCCAGCAGCTTTTCAGGGAGCACAGATACGCAGTATTTT.

The chain joins TRBV28 to TRBJ2-1; no clear D. The CDR3 has 12 residues. Looked up from germline, CDR1 is MDHEN and CDR2 is SYDVKM. Deletions cut 3 bases from V and 8 bases from J, with 8 bases between. CDR3 coding DNA: TGTGCCAGCAGTTTCATGGGCGATGAGCAGTTCTTC. Protein sequence: CASSFMGDEQFF.

The chain uses TRBV19 and TRBJ1-5, with 7 positions matching TRBD1. Germline V gene data show CDR1 as LNHDA and CDR2 as SQIVND (reference sequence). There are 13 residues in the CDR3. The junction had 5 bases not matched to a gene; V was cut back by 6 bases and J by 6 bases. CDR3 nucleotides: TGTGCCAGTAGAGACAGGGTGGGTCAGCCCCAGCATTTT. It yields the protein CASRDRVGQPQHF.

This clone has only one observation. The V gene is TRBV19, the J gene TRBJ2-7, with 8 bases that match TRBD1. Germline V lookup: CDR1 LNHDA, CDR2 SQIVND (reference sequence). CDR3 size: 16 residues. The V gene end was trimmed by 1 base and the J gene end by 0 bases; junction bases not matched to a gene: 5. The CDR3 reads CASSIVAGTGSYEQYF. The CDR3 nucleotides read TGTGCCAGTAGTATAGTTGCTGGGACAGGCTCCTACGAGCAGTACTTC.

The chain employs TRBV4-1 and TRBJ2-7, with D maybe TRBD2 (5 bases). There are 13 residues in the CDR3. V shed 1 base and J shed 2 bases, with 6 bases lying between them. Germline assignment: CDR1 MGHRA and CDR2 YSYEKL. The CDR3 loop reads CASSQVAPYEQYF. The CDR3 nucleotides are TGCGCCAGCAGCCAAGTAGCGCCCTACGAGCAGTACTTC.

The V call is TRBV2, the J call TRBJ2-1; 7 bases fit TRBD2. There are 15 residues in the CDR3. With 4 bases clipped from V and 8 bases from J, the junction kept 11 bases outside the gene matches. The germline V gene has CDR1 SNHLY and CDR2 FYNNEI. CDR3 DNA: TGTGCCAGCAGTGGGTGGGGAGGGGATGAGGATGAGCAGTTCTTC. Residues: CASSGWGGDEDEQFF.

The chain couples TRBV5-1 to TRBJ2-5; 7 bases agree with TRBD1. Trimming took 2 bases from V and 4 from J; bases not matched to a gene: 11. The CDR3 length is 16 residues. Per the germline V gene, CDR1 is SGHRS and CDR2 is YFSETQ. CDR3 protein: CASSFTGAGYGETQYF. The CDR3 region has the DNA TGCGCCAGCAGCTTCACAGGGGCAGGTTATGGAGAGACCCAGTACTTC.

The V gene is TRBV21-1, the J gene TRBJ2-7; the table's D call of TRBD2 was not tested on the DNA. TRBV21-1 is termed a pseudogene. This CDR3 is 13 amino acids long. In DNA form, the CDR3 reads TGTGCCAGCAGCATTGAATGCGGGGACGAGCAGTACTTC. Translated, it gives CASSIECGDEQYF.

The chain employs TRBV29-1 and TRBJ1-2, with D tentatively TRBD1 (5 bases). CDR3 length: 14 amino acids. Trimming removed 6 bases from V and 2 bases from J, with 16 bases in between. In germline, CDR1 is SQVTM, CDR2 ANQGSEA. CDR3 in amino acids: CSVPGEGRNYGYTF. CDR3 coding DNA: TGCAGCGTCCCTGGGGAGGGGCGGAACTATGGCTACACCTTC.

This clone was seen a few times. This chain links TRBV4-1 with TRBJ1-5; 7 nucleotides agree with TRBD1. V gave up 4 bases and J gave up 2 bases; unmatched junction bases: 2. Germline-derived CDR1 and CDR2 are MGHRA and YSYEKL. The CDR3 sequence is 14 residues long. The CDR3, as DNA: TGCGCCAGCAGCCTTACAGGGGGCAATCAGCCCCAGCATTTT. It encodes CASSLTGGNQPQHF.

This chain's CDR3 is CAWRSRGLFNYEQYF. In DNA form, the CDR3 reads TGTGCCTGGAGGAGCAGGGGGCTCTTTAATTACGAGCAGTACTTC. This rearrangement joins TRBV30 to TRBJ2-7; TRBD1 matches 8 bases. Germline V gives CDR1 GTSNPN, CDR2 SVGIG (reference sequence). Trimming cost V 3 bases and J 4 bases; bases outside gene matches: 11. The CDR3 runs to 15 residues.

This chain connects TRBV7-9 to TRBJ1-2; D unresolved. With 2 bases removed from V and 8 bases from J, the gap between germline ends came to 9 bases. The CDR3 covers 12 residues. Per the germline V gene, CDR1 is SEHNR and CDR2 is FQNEAQ (reference sequence). DNA of the CDR3: TGTGCCAGCAGCTTAACAAGTGTCGGCTACACCTTC. Protein: CASSLTSVGYTF.

The CDR3 bases are TGTGCCAGCAGCGAGACTAGCGGAGAGACCCAAGAGACCCAGTACTTC. Amino acid sequence: CASSETSGETQETQYF. V gene TRBV9 combines with J gene TRBJ2-5, with 9 bases fitting TRBD2. Germline trimming cut 3 bases from V and 1 base from J; bases unmatched to any gene: 7. Germline loops: CDR1 SGDLS, CDR2 YYNGEE. This CDR3 comprises 16 residues. Full variable domain (outside the CDR3, taken from reference TRBV9 and TRBJ2-5): DSGVTQTPKHLITATGQRVTLRCSPRSGDLSVYWYQQSLDQGLQFLIQYYNGEERAKGNILERFSAQQFPDLHSELNLSSLELGDSALYFCASSETSGETQETQYFGPGTRLLVL.

The V gene is TRBV6-6, the J gene TRBJ1-2, with a weak D call TRBD1 (5 bases). Trimming cost V 0 bases and J 6 bases, with 14 bases left between them. This CDR3 is built from 15 residues. The V gene's germline CDR1 is MNHNY and CDR2 SVGAGI (reference sequence). The CDR3 reads CASSYSIYGADGYTF. In DNA, the CDR3 is TGTGCCAGCAGTTACTCGATATATGGGGCGGATGGCTACACCTTC.

The V call is TRBV30, the J call TRBJ2-7, with 8 positions matching TRBD1. From germline, CDR1 is GTSNPN and CDR2 SVGIG (reference sequence). V lost 3 bases, J lost 6 bases, and 16 bases stayed unmatched. The CDR3 runs 16 residues. This CDR3 is CAWSVTGDALSSEQYF. The DNA for the CDR3 is TGTGCCTGGAGCGTGACAGGGGACGCATTATCTTCCGAGCAGTACTTC. Full variable domain (remainder filled in from reference TRBV30 and TRBJ2-7): SQTIHQWPATLVQPVGSPLSLECTVEGTSNPNLYWYRQAAGRGLQLLFYSVGIGQISSEVPQNLSASRPQDRQFILSSKKLLLSDSGFYLCAWSVTGDALSSEQYFGPGTRLTVT.

The V and J genes are TRBV6-1 and TRBJ2-3; TRBD2 agrees at 10 bases. Unmatched junction bases numbered 9, after V lost 7 bases and J lost 5 bases. Germline V gene sequence: CDR1 MNHNS, CDR2 SASEGT. This CDR3 comprises 15 residues. DNA for the CDR3: TGTGCCAGCACCGAAGCGGGGGGGCCGGGAGATACGCAGTATTTT. Translating gives CASTEAGGPGDTQYF.

This clone was counted only a few times. This chain connects TRBV11-3 to TRBJ2-2; 8 nucleotides align to TRBD1. In germline, CDR1 is SGHNT, CDR2 YENEEA. J gave up 2 bases and V 8 bases, and 4 bases lay outside the gene matches. The CDR3 runs 14 residues. The CDR3 region has the DNA TGTGCCAGCGGAGGACAGGGAAACACCGGGGAGCTGTTTTTT. Amino acid sequence: CASGGQGNTGELFF.

This chain joins TRBV5-1 and TRBJ2-1; tentative D call: TRBD2 (5 bases). The CDR3 is 16 amino acids. V was cut by 0 bases and J by 8 bases, with 18 bases left in between. Germline V gives CDR1 SGHRS, CDR2 YFSETQ. The CDR3 bases are TGCGCCAGCAGCTTGGTCCGAATGGGCGGGCGGTATGAGCAGTTCTTC. This encodes CASSLVRMGGRYEQFF.